The 27 T cell receptor beta chains given below trace back to one sample, sequenced in a study of T cell responses to AZD1222 COVID-19 vaccine. TCRdb's copy holds only in-frame clones and misses some; the assay was immunoSEQ multiplex PCR. The data hold more than 85,000 clones, with around 84% observed a single time. Source: peripheral blood, taken 28 days after the second AZD1222 dose. The receptor set was obtained from an adult who received the AZD1222 COVID-19 vaccine.

The chain recombines TRBV27 with TRBJ2-7, with D possibly called TRBD1 or TRBD2 (5 bases each). This CDR3 contains 13 residues. Germline CDR1 reads MNHEY; CDR2 reads SMNVEV (reference sequence). V was cut by 8 bases and J by 5 bases, with 16 bases left in between. The CDR3 reads CASRRDVGHEQYF. The CDR3 region has the DNA TGTGCCAGCCGCCGGGACGTTGGTCACGAGCAGTACTTC.

This chain connects TRBV18 to TRBJ1-5, with D unclear. This CDR3 spans 13 amino acids. Between the trimmed V and J ends, which lost 2 bases and 4 bases, there was a span of 6 bases. CDR1 KGHSH and CDR2 LQKENI come from the germline V gene. The CDR3: CASSPTENQPQHF. The DNA for the CDR3 is TGTGCCAGCTCACCAACTGAAAATCAGCCCCAGCATTTT. The variable domain in full, completed from reference TRBV18 and TRBJ1-5, reads NAGVMQNPRHLVRRRGQEARLRCSPMKGHSHVYWYRQLPEEGLKFMVYLQKENIIDESGMPKERFSAEFPKEGPSILRIQQVVRGDSAAYFCASSPTENQPQHFGDGTRLSIL.

The chain is built from TRBV18 and TRBJ2-7, with TRBD2 as a possible D gene (6 bases). The germline gives CDR1 KGHSH, CDR2 LQKENI. Trimming took 5 bases from V and 6 from J, leaving 17 bases between them. This CDR3 is 14 amino acids long. CDR3 nucleotides: TGTGCCAGCTCAGATCGAACAGCGGGCGGCGAGCAGTACTTC. Translated, it gives CASSDRTAGGEQYF. The full variable domain, its missing parts supplied by reference TRBV18 and TRBJ2-7, is NAGVMQNPRHLVRRRGQEARLRCSPMKGHSHVYWYRQLPEEGLKFMVYLQKENIIDESGMPKERFSAEFPKEGPSILRIQQVVRGDSAAYFCASSDRTAGGEQYFGPGTRLTVT.

The rearrangement uses TRBV6-5 and TRBJ1-2; D possibly corresponds to TRBD1 (5 bases). V was cut by 2 bases and J by 7 bases, with 14 bases left in between. The CDR3 runs to 14 residues. Per germline, CDR1 MNHEY and CDR2 SVGAGI. The CDR3 DNA sequence: TGTGCCAGCAGTTACGGGGGAGGTGGGAGTGGCTACACCTTC. It specifies CASSYGGGGSGYTF.

Turning to this clone: This specimen includes other DNA sequences encoding the same CDR3. The rearrangement joins TRBV9 to TRBJ1-1; D not certain. The CDR3 consists of 13 residues. The germline CDR1 and CDR2 sequences are SGDLS and YYNGEE. The V end lost 0 bases, the J end lost 1 base, and 4 bases lay between the germline ends. This chain's CDR3 is CASSVEGNTEAFF. CDR3 coding DNA: TGTGCCAGCAGCGTAGAAGGGAACACTGAAGCTTTCTTT.

This clone was recorded a few times. The chain joins TRBV19 to TRBJ1-1, with 8 bases identical to TRBD1. Germline lookup yields CDR1 LNHDA and CDR2 SQIVND (reference sequence). The CDR3 has 16 amino acids. V lost 5 bases and J lost 1; bases outside the gene matches: 9. In nucleotides, the CDR3 is TGTGCCAGTAGTCTTAGGACAGGGCGCGGGAACACTGAAGCTTTCTTT. Translating it yields CASSLRTGRGNTEAFF. Supplemented by reference TRBV19 and TRBJ1-1, the full variable domain reads DGGITQSPKYLFRKEGQNVTLSCEQNLNHDAMYWYRQDPGQGLRLIYYSQIVNDFQKGDIAEGYSVSREKKESFPLTVTSAQKNPTAFYLCASSLRTGRGNTEAFFGQGTRLTVV.

The rearrangement joins TRBV7-2 to TRBJ1-2, with a possible D match to TRBD1 (6 bases). V lost 0 bases, J lost 8 bases, and 16 bases lay in between. Germline CDR1 and CDR2: SGHTA and FQGNSA. The CDR3 consists of 15 residues. The CDR3 loop reads CASSLAGGAPGGYTF. CDR3 nucleotides: TGTGCCAGCAGCTTAGCAGGGGGGGCGCCGGGCGGCTACACCTTC.

The V gene is TRBV13, the J gene TRBJ2-2; 7 bases match TRBD1. The CDR3 contains 15 residues. Germline-derived CDR1 and CDR2 are PRHDT and FYEKMQ (reference sequence). Trimming cost V 4 bases and J 4 bases; bases outside gene matches: 6. This CDR3 reads CASSSGQRPTGELFF. In nucleotides, the CDR3 is TGTGCCAGCAGCTCGGGACAGAGACCCACCGGGGAGCTGTTTTTT.

In its sample, this clone was seen a few times. The chain employs TRBV2 and TRBJ2-7, with TRBD1 matching over 8 bases. The germline V gene encodes CDR1 SNHLY and CDR2 FYNNEI. The CDR3 spans 15 residues. J lost 5 bases, V lost 1 base, and 7 bases had no gene match. The CDR3 loop is CASSEVYTGGHEQYF. CDR3 nucleotide sequence: TGTGCCAGCAGTGAAGTTTACACAGGGGGTCACGAGCAGTACTTC.

The V call is TRBV12-5, the J call TRBJ1-1, with 8 bases lining up with TRBD1. Germline V lookup: CDR1 LGHNT, CDR2 FRNRAP. The CDR3 is 15 amino acids. Losses at the gene ends were 3 bases for V and 2 bases for J; bases not matched to a gene: 5. The DNA for the CDR3 is TGTGCTAGTGGTTTAGGGGCAGGGGGCAACACTGAAGCTTTCTTT. Translation gives CASGLGAGGNTEAFF.

This sequence joins TRBV19 and TRBJ2-3, with D perhaps TRBD2 (5 bases). Germline assignment: CDR1 LNHDA and CDR2 SQIVND (reference sequence). The V end was cut by 6 bases, the J end by 3 bases, with 10 bases between. The CDR3 covers 13 residues. DNA for the CDR3: TGTGCCAGTAGCCTTGGACTTACAGATACGCAGTATTTT. Amino acid sequence: CASSLGLTDTQYF. Based on the CDR3 plus reference TRBV19 and TRBJ2-3, the full variable domain is DGGITQSPKYLFRKEGQNVTLSCEQNLNHDAMYWYRQDPGQGLRLIYYSQIVNDFQKGDIAEGYSVSREKKESFPLTVTSAQKNPTAFYLCASSLGLTDTQYFGPGTRLTVL.

The CDR3 here is CASRPGSGAGTEAFF. CDR3 in DNA: TGCGCCAGCAGGCCCGGATCAGGGGCGGGCACTGAAGCTTTCTTT. The chain couples TRBV5-1 to TRBJ1-1; weak D call: TRBD1 (6 bases). CDR3 size: 15 residues. Trimming stripped 5 bases from V and 4 bases from J, with 18 bases between. Germline values: CDR1 SGHRS, CDR2 YFSETQ.

The chain has TRBV5-1 and TRBJ1-1, with D possibly TRBD1 on 5 matching bases. Trimming stripped 0 bases from V and 1 base from J, with 10 bases between. The CDR3 has 15 amino acids. Per the germline V gene, CDR1 is SGHRS and CDR2 is YFSETQ. The CDR3 loop reads CASSLGDFPNTEAFF. CDR3 DNA sequence: TGCGCCAGCAGCTTGGGGGACTTCCCGAACACTGAAGCTTTCTTT.

This sequence joins TRBV7-3 and TRBJ2-5, with D tentatively TRBD1 (6 bases). The CDR3 extends over 15 amino acids. Per germline, CDR1 SGHTA and CDR2 FQGTGA. V was clipped by 5 bases and J by 1 base, with 14 bases between them. For the CDR3, the DNA is TGTGCCAGCAGCACCACAGGGACCGCCCAAGAGACCCAGTACTTC. Protein: CASSTTGTAQETQYF.

The chain carries TRBV6-2 or TRBV6-3 and TRBJ1-1, with a tentative D call TRBD1 (5 bases). Trimming cost V 5 bases and J 4 bases, with 14 bases left between them. Germline V lookup: CDR1 MNHEY, CDR2 SVGEGT. The CDR3 extends over 14 amino acids. In DNA form, the CDR3 reads TGTGCCAGCAGTCGGTTACAGGAGACCACTGAAGCTTTCTTT. It encodes CASSRLQETTEAFF.

The V gene is TRBV7-9, the J gene TRBJ2-7, with 7 bases that match TRBD1. In germline, CDR1 is SEHNR, CDR2 FQNEAQ (reference sequence). CDR3 length: 15 amino acids. Trimming cost V 3 bases and J 3 bases; bases outside gene matches: 8. DNA of the CDR3: TGTGCCAGCAGCTTTAGCAATACAGGGGTCTACGAGCAGTACTTC. It codes for CASSFSNTGVYEQYF.

The chain links TRBV6-1 to TRBJ2-5, with TRBD1 matching over 9 bases. Germline lookup yields CDR1 MNHNS and CDR2 SASEGT. The CDR3 is 19 amino acids. J lost 4 bases, V lost 1 base, and 16 bases had no gene match. CDR3 sequence (DNA): TGTGCCAGCAGTGAAGGGATCGAGACAGGGGGAAGAACGGGAGAGACCCAGTACTTC. Translated: CASSEGIETGGRTGETQYF.

The chain links TRBV6-5 to TRBJ1-1; weak D call: TRBD1 (6 bases). V was cut by 3 bases and J by 4 bases, with 18 bases left in between. CDR3 length: 16 amino acids. Germline CDR1 MNHEY, CDR2 SVGAGI. The CDR3: CASSYSPYPRGTEAFF. In DNA form, the CDR3 reads TGTGCCAGCAGTTATAGCCCCTATCCCAGGGGCACTGAAGCTTTCTTT.

This rearrangement joins TRBV29-1 to TRBJ2-1; TRBD2 matches 9 bases. With V trimmed by 6 bases and J by 3 bases, 3 bases remained unmatched. Germline CDR1 and CDR2: SQVTM and ANQGSEA. The CDR3 length is 13 residues. CDR3 coding DNA: TGCAGCGTAATAGCGGGGGTCTACAATGAGCAGTTCTTC. Encoded protein: CSVIAGVYNEQFF.

The chain has TRBV6-2 or TRBV6-3 and TRBJ1-1; no definite D call. Germline loops: CDR1 MNHEY, CDR2 SVGEGT. The CDR3 totals 15 residues. V gave up 5 bases and J gave up 1 base, with 14 bases separating them. CDR3 DNA sequence: TGTGCCAGCAGTGCCTCCGCGGTAGGGAACACTGAAGCTTTCTTT. Amino acids: CASSASAVGNTEAFF.

This rearrangement joins TRBV3-1 (or the pseudogene TRBV3-2) to TRBJ1-2; no reliable D call. Germline values: CDR1 LGHDT, CDR2 YNNKEL (reference sequence). Trimming stripped 1 base from V and 10 bases from J, with 7 bases between. CDR3 size: 11 residues. The CDR3 region has the DNA TGTGCCAGCAGCCAAGGACAATTCTACACCTTC. Translating it yields CASSQGQFYTF.

V gene TRBV29-1 combines with J gene TRBJ1-2; TRBD1 agrees at 7 bases. This CDR3 region has 14 residues. V lost 4 bases, J lost 2 bases, and 7 bases stayed unmatched. Germline loops: CDR1 SQVTM, CDR2 ANQGSEA. The CDR3 DNA reads TGCAGCGTTGGGGAAACAGGGGAAAACTATGGCTACACCTTC. This translates into CSVGETGENYGYTF.

The V and J genes are TRBV5-1 and TRBJ2-5; D uncertain. This CDR3 contains 15 residues. Germline V gives CDR1 SGHRS, CDR2 YFSETQ. The V end lost 0 bases, the J end lost 4 bases, and 13 bases lay between the germline ends. CDR3 DNA sequence: TGCGCCAGCAGCTTGGAAACGGGTTCGCGAGAGACCCAGTACTTC. Encoded protein: CASSLETGSRETQYF.

In its sample, this clone was seen once. The chain recombines TRBV10-3 with TRBJ1-6; no reliable D call. The CDR3 has 13 amino acids. Germline loops: CDR1 ENHRY, CDR2 SYGVKD. Trimming pared 7 bases from V and 7 bases from J, leaving 11 bases between. The CDR3 nucleotides are TGTGCCATCAACGACGGGCCGAATTCACCCCTCCACTTT. Its protein product is CAINDGPNSPLHF.

This chain joins TRBV20-1 and TRBJ1-1; D call uncertain. CDR1 and CDR2 from the germline V gene are DFQATT and SNEGSKA (reference sequence). The CDR3 sequence is 11 residues long. Trimming took off 1 base at V and 6 bases at J, with 6 bases between the two ends. Here the CDR3 reads CSARGFAEAFF. The CDR3 region has the DNA TGCAGTGCTAGAGGATTCGCTGAAGCTTTCTTT.

The V call is TRBV4-2, the J call TRBJ1-1, with D perhaps TRBD1 (5 bases). CDR3 length equals 13 residues. The germline V and J ends were trimmed by 3 bases and 2 bases, with 7 bases remaining between them. Germline V CDR1 and CDR2: LGHNA, YNFKEQ. The CDR3 protein is CASSQGGNTEAFF. CDR3 DNA: TGTGCCAGCAGCCAGGGGGGAAACACTGAAGCTTTCTTT.

The V gene is TRBV20-1, the J gene TRBJ2-2; D gene unclear. Germline V gives CDR1 DFQATT, CDR2 SNEGSKA (reference sequence). The germline V and J ends were trimmed by 3 bases and 8 bases, with 7 bases remaining between them. This CDR3 is built from 11 residues. The CDR3 region has the DNA TGCAGTGCTAGGCTCTTTGGGGAGCTGTTTTTT. Protein product: CSARLFGELFF.